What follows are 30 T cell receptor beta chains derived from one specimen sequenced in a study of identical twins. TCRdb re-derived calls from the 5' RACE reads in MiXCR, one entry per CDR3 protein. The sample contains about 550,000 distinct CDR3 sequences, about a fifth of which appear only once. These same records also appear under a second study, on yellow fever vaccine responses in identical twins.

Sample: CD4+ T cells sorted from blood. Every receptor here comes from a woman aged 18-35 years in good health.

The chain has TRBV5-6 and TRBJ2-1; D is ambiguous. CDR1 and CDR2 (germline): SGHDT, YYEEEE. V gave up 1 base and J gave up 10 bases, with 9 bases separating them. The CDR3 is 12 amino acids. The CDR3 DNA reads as TGTGCCAGCAGCTTGTTTGCTCTCGAGCAGTTCTTC. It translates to CASSLFALEQFF.

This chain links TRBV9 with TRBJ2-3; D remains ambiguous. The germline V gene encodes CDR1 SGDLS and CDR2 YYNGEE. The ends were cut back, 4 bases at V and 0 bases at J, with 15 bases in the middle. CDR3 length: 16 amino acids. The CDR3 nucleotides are TGTGCCAGCAGCCCCCGGACCCCCTCTAGCACAGATACGCAGTATTTT. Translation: CASSPRTPSSTDTQYF.

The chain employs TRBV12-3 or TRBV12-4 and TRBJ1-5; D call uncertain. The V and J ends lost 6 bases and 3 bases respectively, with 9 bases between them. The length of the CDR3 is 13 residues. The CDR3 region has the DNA TGTGCCAGCAGCCAAAGGCCCAATCAGCCCCAGCATTTT. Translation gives CASSQRPNQPQHF.

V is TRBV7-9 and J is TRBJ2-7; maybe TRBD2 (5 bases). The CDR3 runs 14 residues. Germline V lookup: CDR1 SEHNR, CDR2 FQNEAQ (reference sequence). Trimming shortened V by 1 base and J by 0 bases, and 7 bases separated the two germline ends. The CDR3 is CASSLVASSYEQYF. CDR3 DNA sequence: TGTGCCAGCAGCTTAGTAGCGAGCTCCTACGAGCAGTACTTC.

The CDR3 bases are TGTGCCAGCAGTCCCCGGACTAGCGGGGCCTACAATGAGCAGTTCTTC. Protein: CASSPRTSGAYNEQFF. J is TRBJ2-1 and V is TRBV12-3 or TRBV12-4; 12 bases agree with TRBD2. The CDR3 covers 16 residues. J lost 2 bases, V lost 5 bases, and 4 bases had no gene match.

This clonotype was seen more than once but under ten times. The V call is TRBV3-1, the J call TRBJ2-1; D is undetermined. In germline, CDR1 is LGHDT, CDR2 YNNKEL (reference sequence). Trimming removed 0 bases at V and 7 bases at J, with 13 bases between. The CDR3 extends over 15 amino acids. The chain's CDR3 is CASSQEGAGRNEQFF. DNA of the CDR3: TGTGCCAGCAGCCAAGAAGGCGCTGGAAGAAATGAGCAGTTCTTC.

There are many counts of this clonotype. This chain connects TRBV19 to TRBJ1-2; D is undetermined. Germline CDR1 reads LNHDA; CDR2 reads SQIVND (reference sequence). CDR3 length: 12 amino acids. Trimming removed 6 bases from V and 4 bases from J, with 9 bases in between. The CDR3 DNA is TGTGCCAGTAGGGCCGGCTCCTATGGCTACACCTTC. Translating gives CASRAGSYGYTF.

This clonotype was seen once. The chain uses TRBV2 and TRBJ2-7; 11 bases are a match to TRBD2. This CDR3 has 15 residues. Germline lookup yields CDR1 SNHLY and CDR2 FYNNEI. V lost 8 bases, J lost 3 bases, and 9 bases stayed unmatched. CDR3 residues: CASHPPGLADYEQYF. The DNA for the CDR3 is TGTGCCAGCCACCCTCCGGGACTAGCGGACTACGAGCAGTACTTC.

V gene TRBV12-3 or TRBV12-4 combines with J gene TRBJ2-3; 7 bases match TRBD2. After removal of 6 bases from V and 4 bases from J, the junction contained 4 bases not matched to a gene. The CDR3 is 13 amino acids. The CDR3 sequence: CASREGLADTQYF. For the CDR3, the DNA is TGTGCCAGCAGAGAAGGACTAGCAGATACGCAGTATTTT.

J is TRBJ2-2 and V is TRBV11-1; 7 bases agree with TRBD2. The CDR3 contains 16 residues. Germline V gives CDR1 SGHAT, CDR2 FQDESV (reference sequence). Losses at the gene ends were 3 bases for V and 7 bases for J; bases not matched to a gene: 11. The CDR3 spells CASSFWRDYNGGELFF. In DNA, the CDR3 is TGTGCCAGCAGCTTCTGGCGGGACTACAATGGCGGGGAGCTGTTTTTT.

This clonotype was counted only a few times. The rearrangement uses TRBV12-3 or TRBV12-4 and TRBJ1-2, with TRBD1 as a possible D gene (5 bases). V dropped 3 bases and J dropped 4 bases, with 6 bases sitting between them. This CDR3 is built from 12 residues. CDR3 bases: TGTGCCAGCAGTTTCGGGACCTATGGCTACACCTTC. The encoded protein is CASSFGTYGYTF.

The DNA for the CDR3 is TGCAGTGCTAGTCCCATACTAGCGGCTAGCACAGATACGCAGTATTTT. Protein product: CSASPILAASTDTQYF. The chain combines TRBV20-1 with TRBJ2-3; 8 positions match TRBD2. CDR3 length equals 16 residues. From germline, CDR1 is DFQATT and CDR2 SNEGSKA (reference sequence). Trimming took 3 bases from V and 0 from J; bases not matched to a gene: 8.

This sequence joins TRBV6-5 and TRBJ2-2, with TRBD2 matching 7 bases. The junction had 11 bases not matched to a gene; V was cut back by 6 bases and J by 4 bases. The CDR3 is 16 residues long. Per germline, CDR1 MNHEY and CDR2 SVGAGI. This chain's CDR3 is CASRLRGGGGTGELFF. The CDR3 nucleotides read TGTGCCAGCAGATTACGTGGCGGGGGTGGCACCGGGGAGCTGTTTTTT.

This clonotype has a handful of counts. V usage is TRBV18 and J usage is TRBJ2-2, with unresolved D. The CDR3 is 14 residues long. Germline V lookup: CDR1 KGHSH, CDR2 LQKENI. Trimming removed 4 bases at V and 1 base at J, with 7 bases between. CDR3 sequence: CASSLTMNTGELFF. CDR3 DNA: TGTGCCAGCTCACTCACGATGAACACCGGGGAGCTGTTTTTT.

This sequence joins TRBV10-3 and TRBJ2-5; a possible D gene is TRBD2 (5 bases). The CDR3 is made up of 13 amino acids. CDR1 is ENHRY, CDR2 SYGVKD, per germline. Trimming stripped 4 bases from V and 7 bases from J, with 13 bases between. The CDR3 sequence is CAISAADAGTQYF. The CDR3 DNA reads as TGTGCCATCAGTGCGGCCGATGCGGGGACCCAGTACTTC.

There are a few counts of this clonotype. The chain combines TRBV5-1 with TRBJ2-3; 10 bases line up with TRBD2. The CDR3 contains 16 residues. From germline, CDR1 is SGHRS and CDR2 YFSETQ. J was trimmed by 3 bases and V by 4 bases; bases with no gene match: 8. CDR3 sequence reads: CASSPGLALGTDTQYF. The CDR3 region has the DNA TGCGCCAGCAGCCCGGGACTAGCGCTTGGGACAGATACGCAGTATTTT.

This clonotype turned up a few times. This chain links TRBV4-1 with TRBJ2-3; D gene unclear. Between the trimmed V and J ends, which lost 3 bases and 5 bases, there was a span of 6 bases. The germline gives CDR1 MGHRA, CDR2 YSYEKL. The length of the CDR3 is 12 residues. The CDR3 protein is CASSHPRDTQYF. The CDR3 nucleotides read TGCGCCAGCAGCCATCCAAGAGATACGCAGTATTTT.

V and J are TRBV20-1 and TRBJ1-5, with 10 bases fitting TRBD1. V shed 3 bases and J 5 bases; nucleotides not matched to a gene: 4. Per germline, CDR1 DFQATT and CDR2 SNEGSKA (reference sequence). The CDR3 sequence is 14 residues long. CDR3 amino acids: CSARSGTGDQPQHF. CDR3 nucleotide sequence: TGCAGTGCTAGGTCCGGGACAGGGGATCAGCCCCAGCATTTT.

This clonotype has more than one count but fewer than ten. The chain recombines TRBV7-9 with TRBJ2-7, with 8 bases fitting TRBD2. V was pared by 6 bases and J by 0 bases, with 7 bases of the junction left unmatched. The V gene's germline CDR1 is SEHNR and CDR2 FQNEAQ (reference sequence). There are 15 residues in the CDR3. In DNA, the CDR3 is TGTGCCAGCAGTATCGTCGGGACTAGCTCCTACGAGCAGTACTTC. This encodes CASSIVGTSSYEQYF. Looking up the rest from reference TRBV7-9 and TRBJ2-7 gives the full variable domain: DTGVSQNPRHKITKRGQNVTFRCDPISEHNRLYWYRQTLGQGPEFLTYFQNEAQLEKSRLLSDRFSAERPKGSFSTLEIQRTEQGDSAMYLCASSIVGTSSYEQYFGPGTRLTVT.

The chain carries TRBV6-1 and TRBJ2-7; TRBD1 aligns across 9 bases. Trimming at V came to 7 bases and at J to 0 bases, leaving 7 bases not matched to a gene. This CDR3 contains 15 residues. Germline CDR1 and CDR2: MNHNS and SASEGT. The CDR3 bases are TGTGCCAGCAAAAGGGACAGGGAGAGCTCCTACGAGCAGTACTTC. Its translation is CASKRDRESSYEQYF.

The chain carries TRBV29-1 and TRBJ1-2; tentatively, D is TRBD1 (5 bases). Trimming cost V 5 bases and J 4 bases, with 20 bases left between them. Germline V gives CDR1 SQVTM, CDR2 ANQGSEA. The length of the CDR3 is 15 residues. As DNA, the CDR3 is TGCAGCGTTAGACTACAGGCGGGTCCCGTCTATGGCTACACCTTC. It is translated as CSVRLQAGPVYGYTF.

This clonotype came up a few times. CDR3 protein: CASSPRLASETQYF. Here the CDR3 DNA reads TGTGCCAGCAGTCCCCGACTAGCGAGTGAGACCCAGTACTTC. The rearrangement uses TRBV12-3 or TRBV12-4 and TRBJ2-5, with 8 nucleotides matching TRBD2. J lost 5 bases, V lost 5 bases, and 7 bases had no gene match. CDR3 length: 14 amino acids.

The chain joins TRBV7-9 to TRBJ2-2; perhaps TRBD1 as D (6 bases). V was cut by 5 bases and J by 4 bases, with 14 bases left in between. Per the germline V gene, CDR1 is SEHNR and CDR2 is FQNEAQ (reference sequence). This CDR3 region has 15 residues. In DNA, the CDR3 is TGTGCCAGCAGCATCGGACAGCGTCTCACCGGGGAGCTGTTTTTT. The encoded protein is CASSIGQRLTGELFF.

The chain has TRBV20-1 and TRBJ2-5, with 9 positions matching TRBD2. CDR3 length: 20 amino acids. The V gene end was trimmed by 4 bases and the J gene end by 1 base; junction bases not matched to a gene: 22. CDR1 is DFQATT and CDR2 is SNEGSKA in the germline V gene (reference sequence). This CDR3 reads CSAITAGGFPLVPSQETQYF. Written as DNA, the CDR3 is TGCAGTGCTATTACAGCGGGGGGTTTCCCCCTCGTCCCTAGCCAAGAGACCCAGTACTTC.

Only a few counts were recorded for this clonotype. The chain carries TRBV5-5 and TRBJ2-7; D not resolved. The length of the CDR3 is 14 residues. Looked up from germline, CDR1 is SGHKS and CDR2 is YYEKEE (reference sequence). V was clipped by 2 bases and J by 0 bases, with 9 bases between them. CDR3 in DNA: TGTGCCAGCAGCTTCCTTCAGAGCTCCTACGAGCAGTACGTC. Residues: CASSFLQSSYEQYV.

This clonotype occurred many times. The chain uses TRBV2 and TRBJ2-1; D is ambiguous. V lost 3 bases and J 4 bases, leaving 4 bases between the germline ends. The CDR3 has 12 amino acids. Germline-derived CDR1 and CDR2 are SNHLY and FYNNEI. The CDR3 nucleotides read TGTGCCAGCAGTGACGATTACAATGAGCAGTTCTTC. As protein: CASSDDYNEQFF. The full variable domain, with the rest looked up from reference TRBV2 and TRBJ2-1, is EPEVTQTPSHQVTQMGQEVILRCVPISNHLYFYWYRQILGQKVEFLVSFYNNEISEKSEIFDDQFSVERPDGSNFTLKIRSTKLEDSAMYFCASSDDYNEQFFGPGTRLTVL.

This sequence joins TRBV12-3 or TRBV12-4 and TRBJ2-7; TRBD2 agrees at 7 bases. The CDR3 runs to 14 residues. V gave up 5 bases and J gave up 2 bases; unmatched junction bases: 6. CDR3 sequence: CASSARGGTYEQYV. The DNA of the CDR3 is TGTGCCAGCAGTGCCCGCGGGGGAACCTACGAGCAGTACGTC.

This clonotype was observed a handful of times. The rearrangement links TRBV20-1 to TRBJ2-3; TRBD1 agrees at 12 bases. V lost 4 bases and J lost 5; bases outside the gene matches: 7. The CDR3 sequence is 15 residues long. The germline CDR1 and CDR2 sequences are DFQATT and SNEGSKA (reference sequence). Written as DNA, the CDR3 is TGCAGTGCTACCGGGGACAGGGGGCTTGGAGATACGCAGTATTTT. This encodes CSATGDRGLGDTQYF.

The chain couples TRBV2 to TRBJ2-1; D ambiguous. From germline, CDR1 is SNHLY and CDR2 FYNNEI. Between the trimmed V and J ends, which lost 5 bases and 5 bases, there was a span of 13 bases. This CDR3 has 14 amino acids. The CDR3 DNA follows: TGTGCCAGCAGTAAGAACAGCTTAAACAATGAGCAGTTCTTC. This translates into CASSKNSLNNEQFF.

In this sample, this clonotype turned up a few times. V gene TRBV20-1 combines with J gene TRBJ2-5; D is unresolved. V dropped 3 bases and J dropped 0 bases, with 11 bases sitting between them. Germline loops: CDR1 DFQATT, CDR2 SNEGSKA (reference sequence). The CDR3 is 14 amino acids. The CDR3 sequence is CSASHSGHQETQYF. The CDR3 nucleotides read TGCAGTGCTAGTCATTCTGGACACCAAGAGACCCAGTACTTC.